This T cell receptor (beta chain) was found in a study of coeliac disease. As concerns this clone: What it binds is not known.

The CDR3 covers 13 residues. V lost 6 bases, J lost 4 bases, and 12 bases lay in between. The germline gives CDR1 ENHRY, CDR2 SYGVKD. Whole-study findings and limits: Active celiac intraepithelial and lamina propria samples had lower TRB and TRG clonality than control samples.

The data were produced by immunoSEQ multiplex PCR, yet TCRdb's version contains in-frame clones alone and is incomplete. The sample yields some 4,000 clones, under 80% seen once. V usage is TRBV10-3 and J usage is TRBJ1-2; D is possibly TRBD1 (5 bases). The material sequenced was intraepithelial lymphocytes from the gut. This receptor was obtained from an older man with active celiac disease. CDR3 sequence: CAIRDTLGYGYTF. As DNA, the CDR3 is TGTGCCATCAGGGACACGCTTGGCTATGGCTACACCTTC.